A few counts support the clone carrying this TCR beta chain. Its antigen is unknown. Produced via immunoSEQ multiplex PCR; TCRdb's table is partial and in-frame only. The sample has about 160,000 clones; roughly 84% are singletons. These data come from a study of cytotoxic CD8 clonotypes in ibrutinib-treated CLL. Study summary: Results showed approximately 25 partial and 2 complete responses; following median 68 months, roughly 14 remained remitted, approximately twelve advanced.

Study-wide findings and caveats: With treatment, public clonotypes, which were uncommon, either contracted or remained stable. At baseline, clonality was higher than in age-matched healthy donors and correlated with CD8+ counts.

This CDR3 spans 13 amino acids. Germline CDR1 and CDR2: SGHVS and FNYEAQ. Trimming stripped 0 bases from V and 8 bases from J, with 8 bases between. V gene TRBV7-6 combines with J gene TRBJ2-1; D might be TRBD1 or TRBD2, each matching 5 bases. The sample here was PBMCs, taken at disease progression, from a patient treated with ibrutinib. This sequence was found in a human donor with chronic lymphocytic leukemia. In DNA form, the CDR3 reads TGTGCCAGCAGCTTAGCGGGGGAAGATGAGCAGTTCTTC. It codes for CASSLAGEDEQFF.